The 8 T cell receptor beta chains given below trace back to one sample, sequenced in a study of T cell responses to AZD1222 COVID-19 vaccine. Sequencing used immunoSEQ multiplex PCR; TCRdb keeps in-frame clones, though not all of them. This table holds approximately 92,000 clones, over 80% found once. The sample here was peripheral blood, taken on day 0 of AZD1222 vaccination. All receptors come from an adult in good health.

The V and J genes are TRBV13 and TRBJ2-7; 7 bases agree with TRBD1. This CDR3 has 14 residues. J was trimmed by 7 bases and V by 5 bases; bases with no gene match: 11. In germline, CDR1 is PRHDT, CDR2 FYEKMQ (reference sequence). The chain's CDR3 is CASSVRDRAFEQYF. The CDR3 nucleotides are TGTGCCAGCAGCGTCCGGGACAGAGCTTTTGAGCAGTACTTC.

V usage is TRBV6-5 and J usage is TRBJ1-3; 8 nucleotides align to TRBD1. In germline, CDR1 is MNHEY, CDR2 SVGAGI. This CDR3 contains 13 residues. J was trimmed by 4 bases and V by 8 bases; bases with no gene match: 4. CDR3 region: CASQGARGNTIYF. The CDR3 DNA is TGTGCCAGCCAGGGGGCTCGGGGAAACACCATATATTTT.

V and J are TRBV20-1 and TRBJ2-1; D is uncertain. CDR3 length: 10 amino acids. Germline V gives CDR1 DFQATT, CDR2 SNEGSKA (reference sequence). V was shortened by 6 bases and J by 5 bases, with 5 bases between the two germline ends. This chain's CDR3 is CSAAHNEQFF. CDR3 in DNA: TGCAGTGCAGCACACAATGAGCAGTTCTTC.

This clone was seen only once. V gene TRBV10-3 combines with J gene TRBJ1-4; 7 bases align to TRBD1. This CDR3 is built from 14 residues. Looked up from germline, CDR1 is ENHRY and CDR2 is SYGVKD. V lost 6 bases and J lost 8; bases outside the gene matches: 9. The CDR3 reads CAISSGQEREKLFF. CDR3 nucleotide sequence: TGTGCCATCAGCTCCGGACAGGAGAGGGAAAAACTGTTTTTT.

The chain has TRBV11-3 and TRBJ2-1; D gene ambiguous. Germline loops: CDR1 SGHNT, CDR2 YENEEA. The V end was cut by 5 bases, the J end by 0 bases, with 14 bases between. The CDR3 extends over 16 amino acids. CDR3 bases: TGTGCCAGCAGCCCAAAAGCAGCCGCCTCCTACAATGAGCAGTTCTTC. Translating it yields CASSPKAAASYNEQFF.

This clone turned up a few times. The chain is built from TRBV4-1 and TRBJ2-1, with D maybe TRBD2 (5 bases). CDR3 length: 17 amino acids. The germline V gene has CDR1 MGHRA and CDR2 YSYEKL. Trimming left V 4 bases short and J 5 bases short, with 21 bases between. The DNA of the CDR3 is TGCGCCAGCAGCCTAGGGAGATCGGGATGGGGAGACAATGAGCAGTTCTTC. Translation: CASSLGRSGWGDNEQFF.

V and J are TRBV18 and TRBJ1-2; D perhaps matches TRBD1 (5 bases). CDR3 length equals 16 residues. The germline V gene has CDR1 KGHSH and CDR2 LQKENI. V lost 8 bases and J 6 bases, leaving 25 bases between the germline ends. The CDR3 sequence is CASPIDGAHLGNGYTF. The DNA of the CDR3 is TGTGCCAGCCCGATAGACGGGGCTCACCTCGGCAATGGCTACACCTTC.

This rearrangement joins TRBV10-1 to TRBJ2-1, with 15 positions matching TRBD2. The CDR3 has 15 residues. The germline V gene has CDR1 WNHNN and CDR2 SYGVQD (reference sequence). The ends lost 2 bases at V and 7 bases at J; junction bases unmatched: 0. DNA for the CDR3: TGCGCCAGCAGTGAGGGGACTAGCGGGAGGAATGAGCAGTTCTTC. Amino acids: CASSEGTSGRNEQFF.